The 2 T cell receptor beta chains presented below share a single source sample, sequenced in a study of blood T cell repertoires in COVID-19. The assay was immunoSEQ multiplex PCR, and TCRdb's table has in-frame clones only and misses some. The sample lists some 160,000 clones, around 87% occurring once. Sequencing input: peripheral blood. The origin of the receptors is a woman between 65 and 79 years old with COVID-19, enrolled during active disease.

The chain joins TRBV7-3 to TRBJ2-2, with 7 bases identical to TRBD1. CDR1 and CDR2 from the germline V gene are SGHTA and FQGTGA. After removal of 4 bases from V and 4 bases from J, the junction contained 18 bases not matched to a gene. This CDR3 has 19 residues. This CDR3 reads CASSSPRTGEGFTTGELFF. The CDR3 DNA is TGTGCCAGCAGCTCACCCCGGACAGGCGAGGGGTTTACCACCGGGGAGCTGTTTTTT.

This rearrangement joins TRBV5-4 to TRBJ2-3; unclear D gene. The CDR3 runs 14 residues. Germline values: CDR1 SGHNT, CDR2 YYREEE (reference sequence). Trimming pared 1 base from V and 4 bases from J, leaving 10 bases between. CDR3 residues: CASSLMALADTQYF. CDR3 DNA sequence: TGTGCCAGCAGCTTGATGGCCCTCGCAGATACGCAGTATTTT.